What follows are 27 T cell receptor beta chains derived from one specimen sequenced in a study of T cell changes during pregnancy in multiple sclerosis. Sequencing was performed with immunoSEQ multiplex PCR; in TCRdb, only in-frame clones are kept and a portion is missing. The table lists tens of thousands of clones, about 93% of them singletons. The sample here was CD4+ T cells from peripheral blood mononuclear cells, taken before pregnancy. The receptors were sampled from a female donor with multiple sclerosis, enrolled in a pregnancy study.

CDR3: CSVRSPAYEQYF. The CDR3 DNA sequence: TGCAGCGTCCGTAGCCCTGCCTACGAGCAGTACTTC. The V call is TRBV29-1, the J call TRBJ2-7; no reliable D call. V lost 6 bases and J 2 bases, leaving 11 bases between the germline ends. The length of the CDR3 is 12 residues. The V gene's germline CDR1 is SQVTM and CDR2 ANQGSEA.

The chain joins TRBV19 to TRBJ2-5, with 10 bases matching TRBD2. The germline V gene encodes CDR1 LNHDA and CDR2 SQIVND (reference sequence). There are 14 residues in the CDR3. Trimming at V came to 5 bases and at J to 9 bases, leaving 9 bases not matched to a gene. The CDR3: CASSSPAGGPSQYF. The CDR3 DNA reads as TGTGCCAGTAGTTCGCCAGCGGGAGGGCCGTCCCAGTACTTC.

The chain couples TRBV7-6 to TRBJ1-1, with 7 bases that match TRBD1. CDR1 and CDR2 from the germline V gene are SGHVS and FNYEAQ. This CDR3 comprises 16 residues. Trimming took 4 bases from V and 4 from J; bases not matched to a gene: 12. The CDR3 loop is CASSSSRTSGGTEAFF. CDR3 coding DNA: TGTGCCAGCAGCTCTAGTCGGACTTCAGGGGGCACTGAAGCTTTCTTT. The entire variable domain, with the rest obtained from reference TRBV7-6 and TRBJ1-1, is as follows: GAGVSQSPRYKVTKRGQDVALRCDPISGHVSLYWYRQALGQGPEFLTYFNYEAQQDKSGLPNDRFSAERPEGSISTLTIQRTEQRDSAMYRCASSSSRTSGGTEAFFGQGTRLTVV.

The rearrangement joins TRBV4-1 to TRBJ2-7; TRBD2 agrees at 7 bases. The J segment lost 9 bases and the V segment lost 1 base, leaving 21 bases of the junction unmatched. CDR3 length: 18 amino acids. The germline V gene has CDR1 MGHRA and CDR2 YSYEKL. CDR3: CASSQVSSVTSAAHGQYF. The CDR3, as DNA: TGCGCCAGCAGCCAAGTCAGCTCCGTCACTAGCGCAGCACACGGGCAGTACTTC.

The chain is built from TRBV28 and TRBJ2-7; D may be TRBD2 (6 bases). Trimming removed 8 bases from V and 4 bases from J, with 18 bases in between. The CDR3 length is 14 residues. Germline V lookup: CDR1 MDHEN, CDR2 SYDVKM. The CDR3 reads CASADSEGPYEQYF. Here the CDR3 DNA reads TGTGCCAGCGCCGATTCGGAGGGGCCTTACGAGCAGTACTTC.

This clone appeared once. This rearrangement joins TRBV7-2 to TRBJ1-5; 7 bases line up with TRBD1. V lost 1 base, J lost 9 bases, and 9 bases stayed unmatched. This CDR3 contains 15 residues. Looked up from germline, CDR1 is SGHTA and CDR2 is FQGNSA. The CDR3, as DNA: TGTGCCAGCAGCTTAGGGTCCAGGGGGGTGAGGCCCCAGCATTTT. Translated: CASSLGSRGVRPQHF.

This clone was found once. The chain joins TRBV7-9 to TRBJ1-1; D is perhaps TRBD1 (6 bases). CDR1 and CDR2 (germline): SEHNR, FQNEAQ (reference sequence). V dropped 5 bases and J dropped 1 base, with 11 bases sitting between them. The length of the CDR3 is 14 residues. The CDR3 nucleotides read TGTGCCAGCAGCCCCCCGGACAGGAACACTGAAGCTTTCTTT. This sequence encodes CASSPPDRNTEAFF. The full variable domain, rest sourced from reference TRBV7-9 and TRBJ1-1, is DTGVSQNPRHKITKRGQNVTFRCDPISEHNRLYWYRQTLGQGPEFLTYFQNEAQLEKSRLLSDRFSAERPKGSFSTLEIQRTEQGDSAMYLCASSPPDRNTEAFFGQGTRLTVV.

V gene TRBV18 combines with J gene TRBJ1-2; no firm D call. This CDR3 contains 13 residues. V was pared by 1 base and J by 9 bases, with 12 bases between. Germline V gene sequence: CDR1 KGHSH, CDR2 LQKENI. The CDR3 region is CASSPRQGFRYTF. In DNA form, the CDR3 reads TGTGCCAGCTCACCACGACAAGGTTTTCGCTACACCTTC.

This chain joins TRBV7-3 and TRBJ2-3; D ambiguous. The CDR3 loop spans 13 amino acids. Deletions cut 4 bases from V and 0 bases from J, with 5 bases between. Germline assignment: CDR1 SGHTA and CDR2 FQGTGA. The CDR3 DNA sequence: TGTGCCAGCAGCTCCCAAAGCACAGATACGCAGTATTTT. Translation: CASSSQSTDTQYF.

The chain carries TRBV6-5 and TRBJ2-7; 7 bases match TRBD2. This CDR3 has 15 residues. In germline, CDR1 is MNHEY, CDR2 SVGAGI. The J segment lost 0 bases and the V segment lost 3 bases, leaving 5 bases of the junction unmatched. The CDR3 DNA reads TGTGCCAGCAGTTATAGCGGGCAGAGCTCCTACGAGCAGTACTTC. Protein product: CASSYSGQSSYEQYF.

The sample holds one count of this clone. The rearrangement joins TRBV7-2 to TRBJ2-3, with 7 bases lining up with TRBD2. The CDR3 sequence is 16 residues long. Germline CDR1 reads SGHTA; CDR2 reads FQGNSA. Unmatched junction bases numbered 9, after V lost 5 bases and J lost 1 base. The DNA of the CDR3 is TGTGCCAGCAGCCAAAGAGGGACTACCCGCACAGATACGCAGTATTTT. Protein: CASSQRGTTRTDTQYF. Full variable domain (remainder filled in from reference TRBV7-2 and TRBJ2-3): GAGVSQSPSNKVTEKGKDVELRCDPISGHTALYWYRQSLGQGLEFLIYFQGNSAPDKSGLPSDRFSAERTGGSVSTLTIQRTQQEDSAVYLCASSQRGTTRTDTQYFGPGTRLTVL.

The J gene is TRBJ2-5, the V gene TRBV10-2; 9 bases match TRBD1. Germline CDR1 and CDR2: WSHSY and SAAADI. The CDR3 consists of 15 residues. J lost 3 bases, V lost 8 bases, and 10 bases had no gene match. CDR3 sequence (DNA): TGCGCCAGCGTCAGACAGGGGGGCAGGGAAGAGACCCAGTACTTC. Its translation is CASVRQGGREETQYF.

V gene TRBV4-1 combines with J gene TRBJ1-1; a possible D gene is TRBD1 (6 bases). CDR3 size: 15 residues. CDR1 and CDR2 from the germline V gene are MGHRA and YSYEKL. Trimming pared 4 bases from V and 2 bases from J, leaving 14 bases between. As DNA, the CDR3 is TGCGCCAGCAGCCTCCTGACAGGAGGAAACACTGAAGCTTTCTTT. It translates to CASSLLTGGNTEAFF.

The rearrangement joins TRBV30 to TRBJ1-2; 7 positions match TRBD1. J lost 7 bases, V lost 4 bases, and 9 bases had no gene match. Germline loops: CDR1 GTSNPN, CDR2 SVGIG (reference sequence). The CDR3 contains 13 residues. DNA of the CDR3: TGTGCCTGGACCACCGACAGGGCTGGTGGCTACACCTTC. Translated: CAWTTDRAGGYTF.

The J gene is TRBJ2-2, the V gene TRBV6-1; TRBD1 matches at 7 bases. Trimming removed 6 bases from V and 2 bases from J; junction bases left unmatched: 6. The CDR3 is 15 residues long. Germline V lookup: CDR1 MNHNS, CDR2 SASEGT. As DNA, the CDR3 is TGTGCCAGCAGGGCCGGGACAGTTAACACCGGGGAGCTGTTTTTT. It translates to CASRAGTVNTGELFF.

This chain connects TRBV7-6 to TRBJ2-2, with 10 bases that match TRBD2. There are 16 residues in the CDR3. From germline, CDR1 is SGHVS and CDR2 FNYEAQ. V was clipped by 1 base and J by 6 bases; unmatched bases: 5. The DNA of the CDR3 is TGTGCCAGCAGCTTAGTTTCCAGCGGGGGGGCCGGGGAGCTGTTTTTT. It specifies CASSLVSSGGAGELFF.

The rearrangement joins TRBV30 to TRBJ2-1; 14 bases agree with TRBD2. J was trimmed by 0 bases and V by 0 bases; bases with no gene match: 22. The CDR3 is 24 residues long. Germline CDR1 GTSNPN, CDR2 SVGIG (reference sequence). The chain's CDR3 is CAWSVLWSRETSGRALSSYNEQFF. CDR3 DNA: TGTGCCTGGAGTGTATTATGGAGTAGGGAGACTAGCGGGAGGGCCTTGAGCTCCTACAATGAGCAGTTCTTC.

CDR3: CSVREGHTGGETQYF. The CDR3 DNA sequence: TGCAGCGTTAGAGAGGGACATACGGGTGGAGAGACCCAGTACTTC. J is TRBJ2-5 and V is TRBV29-1; D perhaps matches TRBD1 (6 bases). Germline V lookup: CDR1 SQVTM, CDR2 ANQGSEA. Trimming pared 5 bases from V and 4 bases from J, leaving 20 bases between. The CDR3 is 15 amino acids.

The rearrangement links TRBV7-2 to TRBJ1-2; 10 nucleotides match TRBD1. CDR1 is SGHTA, CDR2 FQGNSA, per germline. There are 18 residues in the CDR3. V was clipped by 4 bases and J by 4 bases; unmatched bases: 15. As DNA, the CDR3 is TGTGCCAGCAGCTCACCCGACAGAAGGACAGGGGGAAGCTATGGCTACACCTTC. Translating gives CASSSPDRRTGGSYGYTF.

This chain connects TRBV6-1 to TRBJ1-2; the D is unclear. V was clipped by 0 bases and J by 4 bases, with 9 bases between them. CDR3 length: 14 amino acids. Germline CDR1 is MNHNS and CDR2 is SASEGT. The CDR3 here is CASSEARQVYGYTF. CDR3 nucleotides: TGTGCCAGCAGTGAAGCCCGGCAGGTCTATGGCTACACCTTC.

This chain uses TRBV6-1 with TRBJ1-1, with 9 bases matching TRBD1. Trimming at V came to 6 bases and at J to 1 base, leaving 3 bases not matched to a gene. This CDR3 has 14 residues. The germline V gene has CDR1 MNHNS and CDR2 SASEGT. The CDR3 loop is CASRGTGTNTEAFF. DNA of the CDR3: TGTGCCAGCAGGGGGACAGGGACGAACACTGAAGCTTTCTTT.

The chain couples TRBV5-6 to TRBJ1-2, with D unclear. This CDR3 comprises 16 residues. Trimming removed 3 bases from V and 7 bases from J, with 22 bases in between. The V gene's germline CDR1 is SGHDT and CDR2 YYEEEE. CDR3 protein: CASSSIGQADVGGYTF. As DNA, the CDR3 is TGTGCCAGCAGCTCGATAGGCCAGGCAGACGTGGGTGGCTACACCTTC.

V gene TRBV6-6 combines with J gene TRBJ1-2; TRBD1 matches 8 bases. This CDR3 contains 15 residues. Germline CDR1 and CDR2: MNHNY and SVGAGI (reference sequence). Trimming at V came to 6 bases and at J to 4 bases, leaving 10 bases not matched to a gene. The CDR3 nucleotides are TGTGCCAGCAGAAACGGACAGGGAAGATTCTATGGCTACACCTTC. Translated, it gives CASRNGQGRFYGYTF.

The chain is built from TRBV2 and TRBJ1-2, with D uncertain. Trimming removed 4 bases at V and 2 bases at J, with 11 bases between. Per the germline V gene, CDR1 is SNHLY and CDR2 is FYNNEI. The CDR3 length is 14 residues. The CDR3 nucleotides are TGTGCCAGCAGTGTACAGACCGGAAACTATGGCTACACCTTC. This gives the protein CASSVQTGNYGYTF.

J is TRBJ2-7 and V is TRBV6-1; maybe TRBD1 (6 bases). The length of the CDR3 is 12 residues. The V gene lost 8 bases and the J gene lost 0 bases, with 8 bases spanning the gap. Germline V gene sequence: CDR1 MNHNS, CDR2 SASEGT. CDR3 in amino acids: CASATGSYEQYF. DNA for the CDR3: TGTGCCAGCGCGACAGGCTCCTACGAGCAGTACTTC.

CDR3 sequence: CASSLAHLGEKLFF. The DNA of the CDR3 is TGTGCCAGCAGCTTAGCGCATCTAGGTGAAAAACTGTTTTTT. This rearrangement joins TRBV7-2 to TRBJ1-4, with D hard to call. The CDR3 is made up of 14 amino acids. Per germline, CDR1 SGHTA and CDR2 FQGNSA. Trimming stripped 0 bases from V and 7 bases from J, with 9 bases between.

The chain recombines TRBV6-4 with TRBJ2-3; D is uncertain. The CDR3 sequence is 15 residues long. Germline V gene data show CDR1 as MRHNA and CDR2 as SNTAGT. The V end was cut by 4 bases, the J end by 0 bases, with 11 bases between. CDR3: CASSVAVTSTDTQYF. DNA of the CDR3: TGTGCCAGCAGTGTTGCAGTGACTAGCACAGATACGCAGTATTTT.